This is a list of T cell receptor beta chains from one sample in a study of CD4 T cells in relation to SARS-CoV-2 and coronaviruses. Libraries were prepared by immunoSEQ multiplex PCR; TCRdb keeps only in-frame clonotypes and omits some of them. The data contain 15,000 to 20,000 clones, about 80% of them singletons. Their specific antigens are unknown. The sample was CD4+ T cells from PBMCs, cultured in vitro. These receptors were collected from a human donor in good health. The CDR3 runs from the conserved cysteine through the conserved F or W. Each record gives: D gene, clone size, J gene, V gene, CDR3 protein, CDR3 DNA. A D gene is named only where the DNA matches it firmly. The size entry is marked missing in some rows and otherwise reads once, few, many or a size class.

- - TRBJ2-7 TRBV5-1 CASSSGGSYEQYF TGCGCCAGCTCCTCCGGGGGCTCCTACGAGCAGTACTTC
TRBD2 - TRBJ2-7 TRBV12-3/TRBV12-4 CASSEGLAGEKYF TGTGCCAGCAGTGAGGGACTAGCGGGAGAAAAGTACTTC
- once TRBJ2-5 TRBV7-3 CASSYGGGETQYF TGTGCCAGCAGCTACGGTGGGGGTGAGACCCAGTACTTC
- - TRBJ1-3 TRBV3-1/TRBV3-2 CASSTDNSGNTIYF TGTGCCAGCAGCACAGACAACTCTGGAAACACCATATATTTT
- - TRBJ1-1 TRBV7-9 CASSLAGEAFF TGTGCCAGCAGCTTAGCGGGTGAAGCTTTCTTT
TRBD2 - TRBJ2-1 TRBV7-9 CASSPNILAGAGNEQFF TGTGCCAGCAGCCCAAACATTCTAGCGGGAGCGGGCAATGAGCAGTTCTTC
- - TRBJ2-5 TRBV14 CASSPGRGSHQETQYF TGTGCCAGCAGCCCAGGGCGGGGCAGCCACCAAGAGACCCAGTACTTC
- few TRBJ2-7 TRBV2 CASMREYEQYF TGTGCCAGCATGCGGGAATACGAGCAGTACTTC
- - TRBJ2-2 TRBV6-5 CASGGISNTGELFF TGTGCCAGCGGGGGGATATCGAACACCGGGGAGCTGTTTTTT
- - TRBJ2-1 TRBV3-1/TRBV3-2 CASSQYRRDIVGQFF TGTGCCAGCAGCCAATATCGGCGGGATATTGTGGGGCAGTTCTTC
- - TRBJ2-4 TRBV7-9 CASSLGDVAKNIQYF TGTGCCAGCAGCTTGGGGGACGTAGCCAAAAACATTCAGTACTTC
- few TRBJ1-1 TRBV28 CASSLIKNTEAFF TGTGCCAGCAGTTTAATTAAGAACACTGAAGCTTTCTTT